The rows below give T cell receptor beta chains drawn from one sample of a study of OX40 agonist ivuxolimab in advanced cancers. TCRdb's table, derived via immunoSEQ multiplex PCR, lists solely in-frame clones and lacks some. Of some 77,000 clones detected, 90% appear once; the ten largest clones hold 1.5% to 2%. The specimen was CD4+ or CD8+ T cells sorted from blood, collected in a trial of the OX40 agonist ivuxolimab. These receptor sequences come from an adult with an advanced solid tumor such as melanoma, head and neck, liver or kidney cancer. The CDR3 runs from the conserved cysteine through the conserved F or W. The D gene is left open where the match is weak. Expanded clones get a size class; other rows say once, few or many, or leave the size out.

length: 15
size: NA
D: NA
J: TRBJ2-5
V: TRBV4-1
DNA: TGCGCCAGCAGCCAAGAGCCAGGAGGCCGGGAGACCCAGTACTTC
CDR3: CASSQEPGGRETQYF

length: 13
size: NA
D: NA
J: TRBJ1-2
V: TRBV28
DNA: TGTGCCAGCAGCGGATACAGACAGTATGGCTACACCTTC
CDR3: CASSGYRQYGYTF

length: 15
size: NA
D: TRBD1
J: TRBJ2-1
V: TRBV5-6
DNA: TGTGCCAGCAGCTCTCTGTACAGGGGACGAAATGAGCAGTTCTTC
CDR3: CASSSLYRGRNEQFF

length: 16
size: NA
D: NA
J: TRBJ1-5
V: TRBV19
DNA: TGTGCCAGTAGTATTGTATTTTTAGGGGGCAATCAGCCCCAGCATTTT
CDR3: CASSIVFLGGNQPQHF

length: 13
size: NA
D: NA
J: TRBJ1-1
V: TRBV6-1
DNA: TGTGCCAGCAGTGAAGCGAGGAACACTGAAGCTTTCTTT
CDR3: CASSEARNTEAFF

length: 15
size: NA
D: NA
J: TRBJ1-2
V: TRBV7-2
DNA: TGTGCCAGCAGCTTAGACAGGGCCCTCCTCTATGGCTACACCTTC
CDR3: CASSLDRALLYGYTF

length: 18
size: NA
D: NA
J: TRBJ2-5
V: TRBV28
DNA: TGTGCCAGCAGTTTAAAGGTGATAGATGTGGGGAATCAGGAGACCCAGTACTTC
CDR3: CASSLKVIDVGNQETQYF

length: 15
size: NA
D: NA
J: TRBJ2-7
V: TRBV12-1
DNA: TGTGCCAGCAGCTTGAGACTGGCGGGAGGATGCGAGCAGTACTTC
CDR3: CASSLRLAGGCEQYF

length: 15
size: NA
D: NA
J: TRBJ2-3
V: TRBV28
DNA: TGTGCCAGCACCGTAGGGCTGCGGGCCCCAGATACGCAGTATTTT
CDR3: CASTVGLRAPDTQYF

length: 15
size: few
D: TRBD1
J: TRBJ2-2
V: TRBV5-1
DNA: TGCGCCAGCAGCCCTAACAGGGGGACCACCGGGGAGCTGTTTTTT
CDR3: CASSPNRGTTGELFF

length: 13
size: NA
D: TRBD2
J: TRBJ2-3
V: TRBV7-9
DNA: TGTGCCAGCAGCTTCGGGGGGAGGTCTACGCAGTATTTT
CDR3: CASSFGGRSTQYF

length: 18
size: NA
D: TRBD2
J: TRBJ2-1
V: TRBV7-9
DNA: TGTGCCAGCAGCTTAGTTCCCGGGACTAGCGGAGCCTACAATGAGCAGTTCTTC
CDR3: CASSLVPGTSGAYNEQFF

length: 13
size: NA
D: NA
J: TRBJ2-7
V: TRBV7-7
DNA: TGTGCTAGCAGCTTACGTTCGGCCGGAGAGCAGTACTTC
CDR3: CASSLRSAGEQYF

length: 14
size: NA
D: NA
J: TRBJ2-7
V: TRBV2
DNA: TGTGCCAGCAAATCTCAGGCGAGCTCCTACGAGCAGTACTTC
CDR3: CASKSQASSYEQYF

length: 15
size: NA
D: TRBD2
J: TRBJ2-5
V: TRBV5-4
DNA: TGTGCCAGCAGCCCCCCTAGCGGGGGGCAGGAGACCCAGTACTTC
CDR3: CASSPPSGGQETQYF

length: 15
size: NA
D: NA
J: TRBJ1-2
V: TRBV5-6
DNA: TGTGCCAGCAGCTTGGGACCCCAGAAGGTCAATGGCTACACCTTC
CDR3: CASSLGPQKVNGYTF

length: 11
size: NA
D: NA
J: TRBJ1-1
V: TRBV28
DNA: TGTGCCAGCAGCTCGAACACTGAAGCTTTCTTT
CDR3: CASSSNTEAFF

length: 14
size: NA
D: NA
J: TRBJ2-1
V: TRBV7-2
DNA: TGTGCCAGCAGCTTAGGGTCGGGGCCAAATGAGCAGTTCTTC
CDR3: CASSLGSGPNEQFF

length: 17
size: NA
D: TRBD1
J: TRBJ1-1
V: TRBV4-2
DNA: TGTGCCAGCAGCTCTCGGACAGGGGGTTCAATGAACACTGAAGCTTTCTTT
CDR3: CASSSRTGGSMNTEAFF

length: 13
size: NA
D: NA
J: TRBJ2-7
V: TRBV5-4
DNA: TGTGCCAGCAGCTTGGCCGGCTCCTACGAGCAGTACTTC
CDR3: CASSLAGSYEQYF

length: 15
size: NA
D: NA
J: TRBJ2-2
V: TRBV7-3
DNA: TGTGCCAGCAGCGTACAGGGAGGGTGGACCGGGGAGCTGTTTTTT
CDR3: CASSVQGGWTGELFF

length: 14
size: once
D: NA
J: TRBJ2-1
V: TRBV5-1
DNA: TGCGCCAGCAGCTTGCTTTCTACTCGGGGTGAGCAGTTCTTC
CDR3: CASSLLSTRGEQFF

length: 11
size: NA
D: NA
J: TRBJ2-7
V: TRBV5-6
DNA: TGTGCCAGCAGCTTGGTATCCGAGCAGTACTTC
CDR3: CASSLVSEQYF

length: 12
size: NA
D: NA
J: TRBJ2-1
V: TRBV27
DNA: TGTGCCAGCAGTTTTCAATCCGGGGAGCAGTTCTTC
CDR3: CASSFQSGEQFF

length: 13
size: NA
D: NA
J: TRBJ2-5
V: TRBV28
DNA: TGTGCCAGCAGTCCAGCTGCGCGAGAGACCCAGTACTTC
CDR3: CASSPAARETQYF